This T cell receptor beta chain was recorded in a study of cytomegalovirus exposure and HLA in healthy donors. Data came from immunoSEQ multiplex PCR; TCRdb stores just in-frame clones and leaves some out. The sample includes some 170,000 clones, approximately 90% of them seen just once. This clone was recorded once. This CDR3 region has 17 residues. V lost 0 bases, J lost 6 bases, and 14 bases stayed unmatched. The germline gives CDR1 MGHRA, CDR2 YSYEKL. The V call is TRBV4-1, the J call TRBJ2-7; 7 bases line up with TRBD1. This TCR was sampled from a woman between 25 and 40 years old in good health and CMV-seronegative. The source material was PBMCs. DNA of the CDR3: TGCGCCAGCAGCCAAGAAGTTACGGGACAGCTATTTAGCGAGCAGTACTTC. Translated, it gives CASSQEVTGQLFSEQYF.